A selection of T cell receptor beta chains follows, all from one sample in a study of cytomegalovirus exposure and HLA in healthy donors. Produced via immunoSEQ multiplex PCR; TCRdb's table is partial and in-frame only. The profile shows over 200,000 clones, around 86% of them singletons. The sample consisted of PBMCs. These receptor sequences come from a woman under 30 in good health and CMV-seropositive. Each CDR3 is given with its conserved first and last residue. Fields, in order: V gene, J gene, D gene, clone size, CDR3 protein, CDR3 DNA. A D gene is named only where the DNA matches it firmly. Not every row has a clone size; where given, it reads once, few, many or a size class.

>TRBV5-1|TRBJ1-2|.|.
CASRQDTTHYGYTF
TGCGCCAGCAGACAAGACACCACGCACTATGGCTACACCTTC
>TRBV28|TRBJ2-1|.|once
CASSWGGSYNEQFF
TGTGCCAGCAGTTGGGGCGGCTCCTACAATGAGCAGTTCTTC
>TRBV28|TRBJ2-5|.|.
CASHPETVDPTQYF
TGTGCCTCCCACCCGGAGACAGTCGATCCGACCCAGTACTTC
>TRBV9|TRBJ2-7|TRBD1|.
CASSSGQGAREQYF
TGTGCCAGCAGCTCAGGACAGGGGGCCCGCGAGCAGTACTTC
>TRBV27|TRBJ2-1|.|.
CASSYLQGNEQFF
TGTGCCAGCAGTTACCTCCAGGGTAATGAGCAGTTCTTC
>TRBV5-6|TRBJ2-3|TRBD2|.
CASRELAGKPTDTQYF
TGTGCCAGCAGAGAGTTAGCGGGGAAACCCACAGATACGCAGTATTTT
>TRBV19|TRBJ2-5|.|.
CASSIAGTSVETQYF
TGTGCCAGTAGTATAGCGGGTACATCCGTGGAGACCCAGTACTTC
>TRBV6-1|TRBJ2-1|.|.
CASTRAGPPYNEQFF
TGTGCCAGCACCCGCGCGGGTCCCCCCTACAATGAGCAGTTCTTC
>TRBV19|TRBJ1-1|TRBD1|.
CASTSPWDRGSTEAFF
TGTGCCAGTACCTCCCCGTGGGACAGGGGATCCACTGAAGCTTTCTTT
>TRBV6-5|TRBJ1-5|TRBD1|.
CASRRGLDQPQHF
TGTGCCAGCAGAAGGGGGCTCGATCAGCCCCAGCATTTT
>TRBV28|TRBJ2-7|.|.
CASSLRGQYF
TGTGCCAGCAGCCTTAGGGGGCAGTACTTC
>TRBV6-5|TRBJ2-7|TRBD2|.
CARGLAFYEQYF
TGTGCCAGGGGACTAGCGTTCTACGAGCAGTACTTC
>TRBV6-1|TRBJ2-1|TRBD2|once
CATPGGGSSYNEQFF
TGTGCCACCCCTGGGGGGGGAAGCTCCTACAATGAGCAGTTCTTC
>TRBV5-4|TRBJ2-7|TRBD2|.
CASSFGTSDEQYF
TGTGCCAGCAGCTTCGGGACTAGCGACGAGCAGTACTTC
>TRBV11-3|TRBJ2-7|TRBD1|.
CASSSTGGHASEQYF
TGTGCCAGCAGTTCGACAGGGGGTCACGCAAGCGAGCAGTACTTC
>TRBV5-1|TRBJ2-1|TRBD2|.
CASSLTSGGDNEQFF
TGCGCCAGCAGCTTGACTAGCGGAGGGGATAATGAGCAGTTCTTC
>TRBV30|TRBJ1-2|TRBD1|.
CAYRAGGYGYTF
TGTGCCTATCGGGCAGGGGGCTATGGCTACACCTTC
>TRBV7-7|TRBJ2-1|TRBD2|few
CASSPRLAGVSEQFF
TGTGCTAGCAGCCCGCGGCTAGCGGGAGTTAGTGAGCAGTTCTTC
>TRBV6-5|TRBJ1-1|.|.
CASRFTQGPTEAFF
TGTGCCAGCAGATTCACTCAGGGCCCCACTGAAGCTTTCTTT
>TRBV28|TRBJ1-5|TRBD1|.
CASSFDRGMFQPQHF
TGTGCCAGCAGTTTCGACAGGGGAATGTTTCAGCCCCAGCATTTT
>TRBV11-2|TRBJ1-5|.|.
CASSLSGEQYSNQPQHF
TGTGCCAGCAGCTTATCCGGGGAACAATATAGCAATCAGCCCCAGCATTTT
>TRBV5-1|TRBJ2-1|.|.
CASSLSYSYNEQFF
TGCGCCAGCAGCCTTAGCTACTCCTACAATGAGCAGTTCTTC
>TRBV5-1|TRBJ1-5|.|few
CASSLGGSSNQPQHF
TGCGCCAGCAGCTTGGGGGGCAGTAGCAATCAGCCCCAGCATTTT
>TRBV6-1|TRBJ1-1|.|.
CASSEGTLGTEAFF
TGTGCCAGCAGTGAGGGGACTTTAGGGACTGAAGCTTTCTTT
>TRBV7-2|TRBJ1-5|.|.
CASSLVASSNQPQHF
TGTGCCAGCAGCTTAGTAGCGTCTAGCAATCAGCCCCAGCATTTT
>TRBV9|TRBJ2-1|TRBD2|.
CASSVGGWNYNEQFF
TGTGCCAGCAGCGTCGGGGGGTGGAACTACAATGAGCAGTTCTTC
>TRBV5-5|TRBJ2-2|.|.
CASSLRLFTGELFF
TGTGCCAGCAGCTTGAGACTTTTCACCGGGGAGCTGTTTTTT